This T cell receptor beta chain was found in a study of cytomegalovirus exposure and HLA in healthy donors. Overall study findings and caveats: In vitro assays verified that three CMV-associated chains recognized CMV antigens specifically. Some TCR beta chains (roughly 160 of them) were listed as cytomegalovirus-associated.

Details on this clone: What it binds is unknown. The same CDR3 is also encoded by other DNA sequences in this sample.

CDR3 size: 12 residues. Trimming took 6 bases from V and 1 from J, leaving 9 bases between them. From germline, CDR1 is SQVTM and CDR2 ANQGSEA. The data were produced by immunoSEQ multiplex PCR, yet TCRdb's version contains in-frame clones alone and is incomplete. The table includes 90,000 to 120,000 clones, around 95% detected once. The chain employs TRBV29-1 and TRBJ1-1, with a tentative D call TRBD1 (6 bases). The TCR comes from a young woman in good health and CMV-seronegative. Sequenced sample: PBMCs. Written as DNA, the CDR3 is TGCAGCGTGGGACAAACGAACACTGAAGCTTTCTTT. Translated: CSVGQTNTEAFF. The full variable domain, rest sourced from reference TRBV29-1 and TRBJ1-1, is SAVISQKPSRDICQRGTSLTIQCQVDSQVTMMFWYRQQPGQSLTLIATANQGSEATYESGFVIDKFPISRPNLTFSTLTVSNMSPEDSSIYLCSVGQTNTEAFFGQGTRLTVV.